The subject of this entry is one TCR beta chain. Its antigen remains unknown. The data were obtained in a study of CXCR3-negative and CXCR3-positive naive CD8 T cells. UMI-labeled 5' RACE yielded the TRB cDNA libraries. TCRdb reprocessed the 5' RACE reads, keeping one entry per CDR3 protein, no DNA. The record lists about 9,600 distinct CDR3 sequences, of which the ten most abundant hold more than 0.9%. Findings and caveats of the study: TRB CDR3 properties indicated TCR strength, while surface CD5 was similar across naive subsets. TRBV-TRBJ usage was similar across naive CXCR3 subsets but distinct in memory cells.

The receptor comes from a human donor in good health. Some clones in this sample may be carry-over from other donors' samples. Sequenced input: naive CXCR3- CD8+ T cells from blood. This sample's subset: CD45RO-CCR7+CD27+CD95- naive CD8+ T cells lacking CXCR3 (TNR3-).

The CDR3 spells CSARNVAGQDTEAFF. The chain combines TRBV20-1 with TRBJ1-1; TCRdb outputs TRBD1, but without DNA this stays unchecked. This CDR3 contains 15 residues. In germline, CDR1 is DFQATT, CDR2 SNEGSKA (reference sequence).